These 18 T cell receptor beta chains came from one sample sequenced in a study of follicular helper T cells after annual influenza vaccination. TCRdb's copy holds only in-frame clones and misses some; the assay was immunoSEQ multiplex PCR. The sample yields several thousand clones, approximately 88% seen once. The time point denotes: 2015-2016 season, 7 days after influenza vaccination. The sequences come from CXCR5+ CD38- circulating T follicular helper cells from blood, collected 7 days after influenza vaccination. Specified subset: circulating Tfh, non-naive CD4+CXCR5+PD-1+ (ICOS+CD38+ or ICOS-CD38-). These receptors were taken from an adult who received the influenza vaccine.

In this sample, this clone turned up a few times. The chain links TRBV27 to TRBJ2-7; 8 bases fit TRBD2. The V gene end was trimmed by 9 bases and the J gene end by 2 bases; junction bases not matched to a gene: 6. Germline loops: CDR1 MNHEY, CDR2 SMNVEV (reference sequence). The CDR3 has 13 residues. The CDR3 DNA is TGTGCCAGACCGGGGACTAGGCCCTACGAGCAGTACTTC. This translates into CARPGTRPYEQYF.

This chain links TRBV18 with TRBJ1-2; maybe TRBD1 (6 bases). The CDR3 extends over 16 amino acids. In germline, CDR1 is KGHSH, CDR2 LQKENI. V lost 3 bases to trimming and J lost 3 bases, with 17 bases between them. The CDR3 here is CASSPRGGEGYYGYTF. CDR3 bases: TGTGCCAGCTCACCCAGGGGAGGGGAAGGATACTATGGCTACACCTTC.

V gene TRBV2 combines with J gene TRBJ2-2; 8 nucleotides agree with TRBD1. This CDR3 is 15 amino acids long. Germline lookup yields CDR1 SNHLY and CDR2 FYNNEI. V lost 4 bases, J lost 2 bases, and 3 bases stayed unmatched. The CDR3 DNA follows: TGTGCCAGCAGTGGACAGGGGTTTAACACCGGGGAGCTGTTTTTT. It translates to CASSGQGFNTGELFF.

DNA of the CDR3: TGTGCCAGCAAGCCCCATGGCGGGGGTGAAAAACTGTTTTTT. It specifies CASKPHGGGEKLFF. The chain combines TRBV28 with TRBJ1-4; D is possibly TRBD1 (5 bases). Germline CDR1 MDHEN, CDR2 SYDVKM. Trimming stripped 7 bases from V and 7 bases from J, with 16 bases between. This CDR3 region has 14 residues.

J is TRBJ2-5 and V is TRBV18; perhaps TRBD2 as D (6 bases). This CDR3 has 14 amino acids. The V gene lost 5 bases and the J gene lost 4 bases, with 14 bases spanning the gap. CDR1 and CDR2 from the germline V gene are KGHSH and LQKENI. The CDR3 reads CASSTTYGGETQYF. The DNA for the CDR3 is TGTGCCAGCTCAACGACGTACGGGGGAGAGACCCAGTACTTC.

This sequence joins TRBV28 and TRBJ1-2, with 8 bases fitting TRBD1. V shed 6 bases, J shed 3 bases, and the junction held 6 bases outside the gene matches. This CDR3 is built from 14 residues. Germline-derived CDR1 and CDR2 are MDHEN and SYDVKM. The CDR3 DNA reads as TGTGCCAGCAGGCCGACAGGGGAGTACTATGGCTACACCTTC. It translates to CASRPTGEYYGYTF.

The gene calls are TRBV10-3 and TRBJ2-2, with 10 bases fitting TRBD2. V was clipped by 6 bases and J by 5 bases; unmatched bases: 15. The CDR3 loop spans 18 amino acids. Germline CDR1 reads ENHRY; CDR2 reads SYGVKD. CDR3 DNA sequence: TGTGCCATCAGCAATTTAGCGGGAGGCCACAAGGGAACCGGGGAGCTGTTTTTT. Translating gives CAISNLAGGHKGTGELFF.

The CDR3 reads CASSNPPAGYLRSGELFF. CDR3 sequence (DNA): TGTGCCAGCAGTAACCCACCGGCGGGGTACCTACGTTCCGGGGAGCTGTTTTTT. This chain joins TRBV28 and TRBJ2-2, with a weak D call TRBD2 (6 bases). V lost 5 bases and J 6 bases, leaving 25 bases between the germline ends. Germline V gene data show CDR1 as MDHEN and CDR2 as SYDVKM. CDR3 size: 18 residues.

J is TRBJ1-1 and V is TRBV4-2, with 7 bases matching TRBD1. Looked up from germline, CDR1 is LGHNA and CDR2 is YNFKEQ. V shed 1 base and J 4 bases; nucleotides not matched to a gene: 6. The CDR3 loop spans 15 amino acids. The CDR3 coding sequence is TGTGCCAGCAGCCAAGCGGGAGGGGGCGTCACTGAAGCTTTCTTT. Protein sequence: CASSQAGGGVTEAFF.

The sample holds one count of this clone. The chain recombines TRBV30 with TRBJ2-1; unclear D gene. Germline V CDR1 and CDR2: GTSNPN, SVGIG (reference sequence). The CDR3 loop spans 11 amino acids. Trimming left V 5 bases short and J 9 bases short, with 11 bases between. The CDR3 bases are TGTGCCTGGTCGTACCTCTTTGAGCAGTTCTTC. Translating it yields CAWSYLFEQFF.

The V gene is TRBV11-2, the J gene TRBJ1-1, with no clear D. Germline lookup yields CDR1 SGHAT and CDR2 FQNNGV. Trimming shortened V by 5 bases and J by 3 bases, and 10 bases separated the two germline ends. CDR3 length equals 13 residues. The DNA for the CDR3 is TGTGCCAGCAGCAAGTCGTGGGACACTGAAGCTTTCTTT. It translates to CASSKSWDTEAFF. Complete variable domain (other parts from reference TRBV11-2 and TRBJ1-1): EAGVAQSPRYKIIEKRQSVAFWCNPISGHATLYWYQQILGQGPKLLIQFQNNGVVDDSQLPKDRFSAERLKGVDSTLKIQPAKLEDSAVYLCASSKSWDTEAFFGQGTRLTVV.

The table lists this clone with a few counts. The sample carries other DNA sequences with the same CDR3. V usage is TRBV5-1 and J usage is TRBJ1-1; unclear D gene. The CDR3 spans 13 residues. With 0 bases removed from V and 4 bases from J, the gap between germline ends came to 7 bases. Per the germline V gene, CDR1 is SGHRS and CDR2 is YFSETQ. CDR3: CASSLGGGTEAFF. The CDR3 DNA is TGCGCCAGCAGCTTGGGAGGAGGCACTGAAGCTTTCTTT.

This clone showed up just once. The chain is built from TRBV18 and TRBJ2-1, with D possibly TRBD1 on 6 matching bases. Deletions cut 2 bases from V and 6 bases from J, with 17 bases between. Germline CDR1 is KGHSH and CDR2 is LQKENI. The CDR3 spans 16 residues. CDR3 DNA: TGTGCCAGCTCACCAGTGGTACAGGGCCCAGGCAATGAGCAGTTCTTC. Translation: CASSPVVQGPGNEQFF.

The rearrangement joins TRBV28 to TRBJ1-2; no reliable D call. There are 12 residues in the CDR3. V dropped 6 bases and J dropped 8 bases, with 13 bases sitting between them. Per germline, CDR1 MDHEN and CDR2 SYDVKM. CDR3: CASRDQNSGYTF. CDR3 in DNA: TGTGCCAGCAGGGATCAAAATTCGGGCTACACCTTC.

J is TRBJ2-5 and V is TRBV10-3, with 7 bases lining up with TRBD1. The length of the CDR3 is 14 residues. Germline CDR1 ENHRY, CDR2 SYGVKD. The ends lost 5 bases at V and 7 bases at J; junction bases unmatched: 10. In DNA form, the CDR3 reads TGTGCCATCAGTCCGACCGACAGGGTGGGGACCCAGTACTTC. Translated: CAISPTDRVGTQYF.

The chain has TRBV5-8 and TRBJ2-3; possible D gene TRBD2, 6 bases. The V end was cut by 1 base, the J end by 0 bases, with 18 bases between. Per the germline V gene, CDR1 is SGHTS and CDR2 is YDEGEE. The CDR3 is 18 residues long. CDR3 nucleotides: TGTGCCAGCAGCTTGAAGGGTGCAGGTAGCGGTAGCACAGATACGCAGTATTTT. Its protein is CASSLKGAGSGSTDTQYF.

This clone was detected a few times. V gene TRBV5-4 combines with J gene TRBJ1-2; maybe TRBD1 (5 bases). Trimming cost V 4 bases and J 0 bases, with 10 bases left between them. The CDR3 sequence is 14 residues long. Germline V gene lookup returns CDR1 SGHNT and CDR2 YYREEE (reference sequence). CDR3: CASSEGTANYGYTF. The CDR3 nucleotides are TGTGCCAGCAGCGAGGGGACCGCTAACTATGGCTACACCTTC.

The chain recombines TRBV4-1 with TRBJ2-1; the match to TRBD2 covers 8 bases. The CDR3 has 17 residues. V lost 0 bases to trimming and J lost 4 bases; unmatched junction nucleotides: 8. Germline V CDR1 and CDR2: MGHRA, YSYEKL. The CDR3 nucleotides read TGCGCCAGCAGCCAAGATCAGATAGCGGGGCCTTACAATGAGCAGTTCTTC. Amino acid sequence: CASSQDQIAGPYNEQFF.